These 10 T cell receptor beta chains originate from one sample sequenced in a study of response to subunit inactivated influenza vaccine. TCRdb fed the RT-PCR reads into MiXCR, producing one record per CDR3 protein. The table records around 570,000 distinct CDR3 sequences, about 8% of them present only once. The sample in question was PBMCs from blood, obtained around 25 months after vaccination. These receptors were collected from a man in his fifties or sixties who received an inactivated influenza vaccine.

The chain couples TRBV29-1 to TRBJ2-5, with D perhaps matching TRBD2 (5 bases). Germline V gene data show CDR1 as SQVTM and CDR2 as ANQGSEA. Trimming pared 8 bases from V and 5 bases from J, leaving 15 bases between. CDR3 size: 12 residues. The CDR3 loop is CSRAGPGETQYF. In DNA form, the CDR3 reads TGCAGCCGGGCGGGCCCGGGGGAGACCCAGTACTTC.

This clonotype was seen a few times. J is TRBJ2-7 and V is TRBV7-8; D unresolved. CDR3 length: 17 residues. Trimming removed 3 bases from V and 0 bases from J, with 18 bases in between. Germline V gene sequence: CDR1 SGHVS, CDR2 FQNEAQ. In DNA, the CDR3 is TGTGCCAGCAGCTTTTCACGTTCGGCGGTAAACTCCTACGAGCAGTACTTC. It yields the protein CASSFSRSAVNSYEQYF.

At least ten counts were recorded for this clonotype. This chain links TRBV12-3 or TRBV12-4 with TRBJ2-1, with TRBD1 matching over 8 bases. V shed 6 bases and J 0 bases; nucleotides not matched to a gene: 1. The CDR3 runs 14 residues. The CDR3 DNA is TGTGCCAGCAGAACAGGGGGCTCCTACAATGAGCAGTTCTTC. Translated: CASRTGGSYNEQFF.

This clonotype has just a few counts. The rearrangement links TRBV4-1 to TRBJ1-4; D possibly corresponds to TRBD1 (6 bases). Trimming took 1 base from V and 7 from J, leaving 16 bases between them. The germline V gene encodes CDR1 MGHRA and CDR2 YSYEKL. This CDR3 region has 16 residues. CDR3 DNA: TGCGCCAGCAGCCAAGTGGGGGGGCTAGGTAGTGAAAAACTGTTTTTT. Translating it yields CASSQVGGLGSEKLFF.

The gene calls are TRBV6-2 or TRBV6-3 and TRBJ2-5, with 10 bases aligning to TRBD1. Germline-derived CDR1 and CDR2 are MNHEY and SVGEGT. The CDR3 spans 16 residues. V gave up 2 bases and J gave up 3 bases; unmatched junction bases: 6. For the CDR3, the DNA is TGTGCCAGCAGTTACGGCCCGGGACAGGGGAAAGAGACCCAGTACTTC. Translation gives CASSYGPGQGKETQYF.

The genes are TRBV6-1 and TRBJ2-7; TRBD2 matches at 9 bases. The V and J ends lost 6 bases and 3 bases, in that order; junction bases with no gene match: 9. Looked up from germline, CDR1 is MNHNS and CDR2 is SASEGT. This CDR3 has 15 residues. CDR3 nucleotides: TGTGCCAGCAGCCCAGAGACTAGCGGAAACTACGAGCAGTACTTC. Translating it yields CASSPETSGNYEQYF.

The rearrangement joins TRBV19 to TRBJ2-5, with a tentative D call TRBD2 (6 bases). V was shortened by 5 bases and J by 4 bases, with 20 bases between the two germline ends. The CDR3 has 16 residues. CDR1 and CDR2 from the germline V gene are LNHDA and SQIVND (reference sequence). CDR3: CASSANGGIPSETQYF. In DNA form, the CDR3 reads TGTGCCAGTAGTGCCAATGGGGGGATTCCTTCAGAGACCCAGTACTTC.

This clonotype was seen at least ten times. The chain couples TRBV12-3 or TRBV12-4 to TRBJ1-4; possibly TRBD1 for D (5 bases). Between the trimmed V and J ends, which lost 6 bases and 3 bases, there was a span of 11 bases. The CDR3 contains 14 residues. CDR3 DNA sequence: TGTGCCAGCAGCCTCGGAGGGGCTAATGAAAAACTGTTTTTT. As protein: CASSLGGANEKLFF.

The chain uses TRBV20-1 and TRBJ2-7; 9 nucleotides match TRBD2. Germline V gene data show CDR1 as DFQATT and CDR2 as SNEGSKA (reference sequence). The CDR3 loop spans 14 amino acids. V gave up 6 bases and J gave up 7 bases; unmatched junction bases: 13. CDR3 protein: CSAIGTSPGEEQYF. CDR3 nucleotides: TGCAGTGCAATTGGGACTAGCCCCGGGGAGGAGCAGTACTTC.

The table lists this clonotype with many counts. V and J are TRBV20-1 and TRBJ2-1; 8 bases match TRBD2. The CDR3 contains 15 residues. Germline V gives CDR1 DFQATT, CDR2 SNEGSKA (reference sequence). V lost 6 bases and J lost 3; bases outside the gene matches: 10. The DNA for the CDR3 is TGCAGTGCAGTCAAAGGCAGCGGGAGCTACAATGAGCAGTTCTTC. It yields the protein CSAVKGSGSYNEQFF.